The 18 T cell receptor beta chains given below trace back to one sample, sequenced in a study of OX40 agonist ivuxolimab in advanced cancers. Repertoires were generated with immunoSEQ multiplex PCR, while TCRdb's copy carries only in-frame clones and drops some. This repertoire shows 45,000 to 50,000 clones, around nine tenths found once; its top ten account for roughly 54%. This specimen was CD4+ or CD8+ T cells sorted from blood, taken in a trial of the OX40 agonist ivuxolimab. These receptors originate from an adult with an advanced solid tumor such as melanoma, head and neck, liver or kidney cancer.

The chain combines TRBV27 with TRBJ1-6, with D hard to call. The V and J ends lost 2 bases and 5 bases respectively, with 10 bases between them. CDR3 length: 15 residues. CDR1 MNHEY and CDR2 SMNVEV come from the germline V gene (reference sequence). The CDR3 reads CASSLQVLNNSPLHF. DNA for the CDR3: TGTGCCAGCAGTTTACAGGTCCTCAATAATTCACCCCTCCACTTT.

The rearrangement joins TRBV27 to TRBJ1-1; D not resolved. CDR3 size: 15 residues. In germline, CDR1 is MNHEY, CDR2 SMNVEV (reference sequence). Trimming shortened V by 5 bases and J by 0 bases, and 13 bases separated the two germline ends. Here the CDR3 DNA reads TGTGCCAGCAGTCTCCAGGTAGAGATGAACACTGAAGCTTTCTTT. It translates to CASSLQVEMNTEAFF.

V is TRBV7-3 and J is TRBJ2-1; possibly TRBD2 for D (6 bases). CDR3 length equals 15 residues. V lost 2 bases and J 3 bases, leaving 11 bases between the germline ends. The V gene's germline CDR1 is SGHTA and CDR2 FQGTGA. For the CDR3, the DNA is TGTGCCAGCAGCTTATATAGCGGAAGCTACAATGAGCAGTTCTTC. Protein sequence: CASSLYSGSYNEQFF.

This rearrangement joins TRBV6-1 to TRBJ2-7; D remains ambiguous. This CDR3 contains 15 residues. Trimming took 2 bases from V and 5 from J, leaving 16 bases between them. CDR1 MNHNS and CDR2 SASEGT come from the germline V gene. CDR3 sequence reads: CASSESVGSRDEQYF. DNA for the CDR3: TGTGCCAGCAGTGAATCGGTAGGGTCTCGGGACGAGCAGTACTTC.

The rearrangement links TRBV5-6 to TRBJ2-2; D ambiguous. Germline-derived CDR1 and CDR2 are SGHDT and YYEEEE. The ends were cut back, 2 bases at V and 5 bases at J, with 13 bases in the middle. This CDR3 comprises 15 residues. CDR3 nucleotides: TGTGCCAGCAGCTTAGGTCACCCTGGGACCGGGGAGCTGTTTTTT. Residues: CASSLGHPGTGELFF.

This clone was picked up one time. The V and J genes are TRBV11-3 and TRBJ2-7; D might be TRBD2 (5 bases). The CDR3 has 13 amino acids. V lost 6 bases and J lost 6, with 15 bases in between. Per the germline V gene, CDR1 is SGHNT and CDR2 is YENEEA. DNA for the CDR3: TGTGCCAGCAGTGCTACTAGGACGGGCGAGCAGTACTTC. It yields the protein CASSATRTGEQYF.

V usage is TRBV7-9 and J usage is TRBJ2-3; 11 positions agree with TRBD2. V shed 4 bases and J 6 bases; nucleotides not matched to a gene: 12. The V gene's germline CDR1 is SEHNR and CDR2 FQNEAQ (reference sequence). The CDR3 runs 17 residues. This chain's CDR3 is CASSSSPTSGSKDTQYF. As DNA, the CDR3 is TGTGCCAGCAGCTCGTCACCTACTAGCGGGAGTAAGGATACGCAGTATTTT. The whole variable domain, filled in from reference TRBV7-9 and TRBJ2-3, reads DTGVSQNPRHKITKRGQNVTFRCDPISEHNRLYWYRQTLGQGPEFLTYFQNEAQLEKSRLLSDRFSAERPKGSFSTLEIQRTEQGDSAMYLCASSSSPTSGSKDTQYFGPGTRLTVL.

The genes are TRBV7-3 and TRBJ2-7; D perhaps matches TRBD2 (5 bases). This CDR3 contains 15 residues. Trimming stripped 2 bases from V and 1 base from J, with 12 bases between. Germline V gene sequence: CDR1 SGHTA, CDR2 FQGTGA. CDR3 sequence reads: CASSLAGGSSYEQYF. The CDR3 DNA reads TGTGCCAGCAGCTTAGCTGGCGGGTCTTCCTACGAGCAGTACTTC.

This clone was observed a few times. The chain uses TRBV10-3 and TRBJ2-5; D is ambiguous. The germline V gene has CDR1 ENHRY and CDR2 SYGVKD. CDR3 length: 13 residues. V was trimmed by 10 bases and J by 1 base, leaving 13 bases between them. The CDR3 spells CATTGPSQETQYF. CDR3 DNA: TGTGCCACCACCGGACCCAGCCAAGAGACCCAGTACTTC.

This chain joins TRBV28 and TRBJ1-1; the D is unclear. V was clipped by 7 bases and J by 2 bases, with 14 bases between them. This CDR3 has 14 residues. Germline-derived CDR1 and CDR2 are MDHEN and SYDVKM. CDR3 nucleotide sequence: TGTGCCAGCAATTCGGAAGGCCTAAACACTGAAGCTTTCTTT. Translating it yields CASNSEGLNTEAFF. Supplemented by reference TRBV28 and TRBJ1-1, the full variable domain reads DVKVTQSSRYLVKRTGEKVFLECVQDMDHENMFWYRQDPGLGLRLIYFSYDVKMKEKGDIPEGYSVSREKKERFSLILESASTNQTSMYLCASNSEGLNTEAFFGQGTRLTVV.

This chain links TRBV19 with TRBJ2-2, with D possibly called TRBD1 or TRBD2 (5 bases each). Germline values: CDR1 LNHDA, CDR2 SQIVND (reference sequence). This CDR3 has 15 residues. Trimming left V 9 bases short and J 3 bases short, with 17 bases between. The CDR3 nucleotides read TGTGCCAGCTCCTGGGGGTTGGAACACACCGGGGAGCTGTTTTTT. Protein: CASSWGLEHTGELFF.

The rearrangement joins TRBV19 to TRBJ1-1; D is unresolved. This CDR3 has 15 residues. The V and J ends lost 6 bases and 0 bases respectively, with 14 bases between them. From germline, CDR1 is LNHDA and CDR2 SQIVND (reference sequence). CDR3 in amino acids: CASRKGGLLNTEAFF. As DNA, the CDR3 is TGTGCCAGTAGAAAAGGTGGGCTGCTGAACACTGAAGCTTTCTTT.

The chain links TRBV28 to TRBJ2-5; maybe TRBD1 (5 bases). Germline V gives CDR1 MDHEN, CDR2 SYDVKM. CDR3 length equals 12 residues. Trimming cost V 4 bases and J 4 bases, with 7 bases left between them. The CDR3 reads CASSWGRETQYF. CDR3 in DNA: TGTGCCAGCAGTTGGGGCAGAGAGACCCAGTACTTC.

The chain links TRBV2 to TRBJ1-4; possibly TRBD1 for D (5 bases). Germline V CDR1 and CDR2: SNHLY, FYNNEI. The CDR3 has 15 residues. Deletions cut 6 bases from V and 7 bases from J, with 18 bases between. The CDR3 nucleotides are TGTGCCAGCAGCTACCCGGGACCGGTGGGTGAAAAACTGTTTTTT. This gives the protein CASSYPGPVGEKLFF.

This clone was counted only a few times. V is TRBV11-3 and J is TRBJ1-2, with D unclear. The CDR3 runs to 13 residues. Germline CDR1 and CDR2: SGHNT and YENEEA. The V end lost 2 bases, the J end lost 2 bases, and 6 bases lay between the germline ends. CDR3 amino acids: CASSLSLNYGYTF. In DNA form, the CDR3 reads TGTGCCAGCAGCTTATCCTTGAACTATGGCTACACCTTC. Using reference TRBV11-3 and TRBJ1-2 for the parts outside the CDR3, the full variable domain is EAGVVQSPRYKIIEKKQPVAFWCNPISGHNTLYWYLQNLGQGPELLIRYENEEAVDDSQLPKDRFSAERLKGVDSTLKIQPAELGDSAVYLCASSLSLNYGYTFGSGTRLTVV.

This chain joins TRBV27 and TRBJ2-5; the D is unclear. The J call is doubtful: the DNA matches TRBJ2-7 better. The CDR3 spans 13 residues. Germline CDR1 is MNHEY and CDR2 is SMNVEV (reference sequence). CDR3 nucleotides: TGTGCCAGCAGTTTATCGATGGGAAACGAGCAGTACTTC. This encodes CASSLSMGNEQYF.

V is TRBV30 and J is TRBJ1-5; D not resolved. The ends were cut back, 0 bases at V and 2 bases at J, with 11 bases in the middle. The CDR3 length is 15 residues. Germline assignment: CDR1 GTSNPN and CDR2 SVGIG (reference sequence). CDR3 nucleotide sequence: TGTGCCTGGAGTGTACCCTCGTTGGGCAATCAGCCCCAGCATTTT. This gives the protein CAWSVPSLGNQPQHF. Filled out from reference TRBV30 and TRBJ1-5, the complete variable domain reads SQTIHQWPATLVQPVGSPLSLECTVEGTSNPNLYWYRQAAGRGLQLLFYSVGIGQISSEVPQNLSASRPQDRQFILSSKKLLLSDSGFYLCAWSVPSLGNQPQHFGDGTRLSIL.

The chain combines TRBV28 with TRBJ1-2, with unresolved D. The V gene lost 5 bases and the J gene lost 1 base, with 11 bases spanning the gap. The CDR3 runs 14 residues. Germline values: CDR1 MDHEN, CDR2 SYDVKM. This CDR3 is CASSPRPDNYGYTF. The CDR3 DNA follows: TGTGCCAGCAGTCCCAGACCAGATAACTATGGCTACACCTTC.